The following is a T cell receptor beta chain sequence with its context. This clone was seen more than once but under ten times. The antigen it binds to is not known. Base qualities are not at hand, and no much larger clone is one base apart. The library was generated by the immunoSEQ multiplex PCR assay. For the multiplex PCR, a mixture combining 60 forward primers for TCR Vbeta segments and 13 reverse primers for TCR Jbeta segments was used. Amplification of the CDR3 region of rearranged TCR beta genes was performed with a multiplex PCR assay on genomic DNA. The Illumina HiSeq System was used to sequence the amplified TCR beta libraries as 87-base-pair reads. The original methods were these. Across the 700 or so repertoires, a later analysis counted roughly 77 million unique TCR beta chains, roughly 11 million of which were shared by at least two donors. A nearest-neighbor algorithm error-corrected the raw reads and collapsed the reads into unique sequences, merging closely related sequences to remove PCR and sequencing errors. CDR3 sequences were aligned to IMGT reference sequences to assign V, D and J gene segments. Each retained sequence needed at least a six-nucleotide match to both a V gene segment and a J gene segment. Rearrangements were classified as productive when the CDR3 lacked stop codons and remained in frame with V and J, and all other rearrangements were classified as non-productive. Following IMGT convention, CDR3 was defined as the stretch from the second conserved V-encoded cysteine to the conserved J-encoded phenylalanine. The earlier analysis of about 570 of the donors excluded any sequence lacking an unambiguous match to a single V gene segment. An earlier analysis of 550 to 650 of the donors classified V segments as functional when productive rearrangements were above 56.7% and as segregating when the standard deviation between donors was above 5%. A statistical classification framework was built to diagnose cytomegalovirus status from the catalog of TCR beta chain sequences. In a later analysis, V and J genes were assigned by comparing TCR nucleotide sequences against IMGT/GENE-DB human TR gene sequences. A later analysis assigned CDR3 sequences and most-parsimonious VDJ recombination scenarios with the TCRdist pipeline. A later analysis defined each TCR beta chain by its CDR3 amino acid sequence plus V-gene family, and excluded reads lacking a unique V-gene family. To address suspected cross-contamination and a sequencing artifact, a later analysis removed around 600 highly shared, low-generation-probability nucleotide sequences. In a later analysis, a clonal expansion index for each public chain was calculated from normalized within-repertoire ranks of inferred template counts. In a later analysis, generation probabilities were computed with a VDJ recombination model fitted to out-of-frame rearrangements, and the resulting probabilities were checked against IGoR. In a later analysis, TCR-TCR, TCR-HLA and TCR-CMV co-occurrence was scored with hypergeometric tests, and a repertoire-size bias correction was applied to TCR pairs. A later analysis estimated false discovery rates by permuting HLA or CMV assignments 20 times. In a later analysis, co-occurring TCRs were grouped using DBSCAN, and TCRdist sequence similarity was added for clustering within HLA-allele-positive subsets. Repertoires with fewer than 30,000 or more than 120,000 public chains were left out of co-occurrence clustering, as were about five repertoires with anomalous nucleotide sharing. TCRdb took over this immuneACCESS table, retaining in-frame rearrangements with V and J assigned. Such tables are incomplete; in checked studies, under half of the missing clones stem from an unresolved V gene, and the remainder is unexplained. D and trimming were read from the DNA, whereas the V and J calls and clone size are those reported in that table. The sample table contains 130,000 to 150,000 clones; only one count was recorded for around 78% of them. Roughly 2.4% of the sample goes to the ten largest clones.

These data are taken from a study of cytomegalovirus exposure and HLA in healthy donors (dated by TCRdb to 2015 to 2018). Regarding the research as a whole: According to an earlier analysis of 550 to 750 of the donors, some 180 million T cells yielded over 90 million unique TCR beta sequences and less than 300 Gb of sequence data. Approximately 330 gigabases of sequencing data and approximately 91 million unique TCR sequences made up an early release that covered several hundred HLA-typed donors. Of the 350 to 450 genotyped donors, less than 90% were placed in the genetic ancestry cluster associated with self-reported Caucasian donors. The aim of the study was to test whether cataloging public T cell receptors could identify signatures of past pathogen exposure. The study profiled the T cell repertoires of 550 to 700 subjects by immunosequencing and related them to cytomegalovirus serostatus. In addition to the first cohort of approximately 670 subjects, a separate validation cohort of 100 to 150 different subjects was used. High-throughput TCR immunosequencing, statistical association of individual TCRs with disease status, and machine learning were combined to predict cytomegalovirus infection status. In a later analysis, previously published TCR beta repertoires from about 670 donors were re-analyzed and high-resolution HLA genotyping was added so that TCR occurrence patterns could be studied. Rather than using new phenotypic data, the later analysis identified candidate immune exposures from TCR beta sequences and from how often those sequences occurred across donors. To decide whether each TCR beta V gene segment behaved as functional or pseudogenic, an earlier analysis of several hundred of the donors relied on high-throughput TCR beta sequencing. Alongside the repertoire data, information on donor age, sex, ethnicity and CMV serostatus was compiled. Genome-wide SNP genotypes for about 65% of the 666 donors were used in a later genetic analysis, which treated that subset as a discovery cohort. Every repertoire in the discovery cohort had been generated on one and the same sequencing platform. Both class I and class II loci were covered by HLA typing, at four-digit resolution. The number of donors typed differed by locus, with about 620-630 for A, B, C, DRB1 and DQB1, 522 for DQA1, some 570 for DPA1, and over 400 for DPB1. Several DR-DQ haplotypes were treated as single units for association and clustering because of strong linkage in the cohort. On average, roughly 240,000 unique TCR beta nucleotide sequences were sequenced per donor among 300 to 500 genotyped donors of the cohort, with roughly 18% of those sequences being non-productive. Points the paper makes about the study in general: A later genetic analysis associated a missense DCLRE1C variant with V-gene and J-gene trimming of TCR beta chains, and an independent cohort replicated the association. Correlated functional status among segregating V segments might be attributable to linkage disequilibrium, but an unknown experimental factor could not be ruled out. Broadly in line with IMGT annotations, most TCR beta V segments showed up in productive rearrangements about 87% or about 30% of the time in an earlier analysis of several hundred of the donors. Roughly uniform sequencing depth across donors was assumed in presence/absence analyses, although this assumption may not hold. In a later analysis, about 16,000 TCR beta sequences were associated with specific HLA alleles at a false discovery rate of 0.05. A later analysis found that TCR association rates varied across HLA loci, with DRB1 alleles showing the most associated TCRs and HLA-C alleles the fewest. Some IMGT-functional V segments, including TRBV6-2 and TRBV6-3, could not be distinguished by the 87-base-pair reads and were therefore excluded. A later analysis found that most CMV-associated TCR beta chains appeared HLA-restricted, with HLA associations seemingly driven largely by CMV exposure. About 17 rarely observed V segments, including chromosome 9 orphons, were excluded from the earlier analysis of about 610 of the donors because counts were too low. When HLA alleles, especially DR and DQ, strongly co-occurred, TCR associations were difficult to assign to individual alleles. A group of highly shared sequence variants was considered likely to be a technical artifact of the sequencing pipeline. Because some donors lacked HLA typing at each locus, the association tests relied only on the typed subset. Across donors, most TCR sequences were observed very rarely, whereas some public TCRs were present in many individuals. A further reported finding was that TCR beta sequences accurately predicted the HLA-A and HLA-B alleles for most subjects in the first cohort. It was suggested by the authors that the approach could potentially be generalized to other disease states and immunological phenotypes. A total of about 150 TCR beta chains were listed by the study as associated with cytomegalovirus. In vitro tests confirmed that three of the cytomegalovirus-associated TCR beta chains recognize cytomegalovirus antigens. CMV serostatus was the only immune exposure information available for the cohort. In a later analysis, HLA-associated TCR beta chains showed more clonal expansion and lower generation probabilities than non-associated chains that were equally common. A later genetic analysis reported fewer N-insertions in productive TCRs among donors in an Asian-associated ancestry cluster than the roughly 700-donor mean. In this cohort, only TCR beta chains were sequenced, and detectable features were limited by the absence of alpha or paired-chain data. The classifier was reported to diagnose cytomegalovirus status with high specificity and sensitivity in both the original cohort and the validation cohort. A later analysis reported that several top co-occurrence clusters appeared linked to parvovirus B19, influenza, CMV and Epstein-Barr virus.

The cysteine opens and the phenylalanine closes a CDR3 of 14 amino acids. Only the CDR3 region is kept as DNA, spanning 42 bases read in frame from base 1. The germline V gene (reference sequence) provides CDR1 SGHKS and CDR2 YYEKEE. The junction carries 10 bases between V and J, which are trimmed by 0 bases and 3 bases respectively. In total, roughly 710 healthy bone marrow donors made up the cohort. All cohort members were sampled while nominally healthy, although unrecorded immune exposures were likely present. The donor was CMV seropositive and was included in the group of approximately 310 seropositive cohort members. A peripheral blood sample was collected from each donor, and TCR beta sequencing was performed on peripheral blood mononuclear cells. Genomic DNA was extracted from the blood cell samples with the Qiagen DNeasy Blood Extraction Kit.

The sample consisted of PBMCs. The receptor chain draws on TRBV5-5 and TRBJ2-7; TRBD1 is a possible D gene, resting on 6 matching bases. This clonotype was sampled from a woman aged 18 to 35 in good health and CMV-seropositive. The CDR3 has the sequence CASSLGGHNYEQYF. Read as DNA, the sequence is TGTGCCAGCAGCTTGGGGGGACATAACTACGAGCAGTACTTC.